The entry that follows covers one T cell receptor beta chain sequence. TCRdb ran MiXCR on the 5' RACE reads and lists one entry per CDR3 protein. The data hold 150,000 to 200,000 distinct CDR3 sequences, with approximately 10% observed a single time. Trimming left V 7 bases short and J 3 bases short, with 14 bases between. The length of the CDR3 is 14 residues. CDR1 and CDR2 (germline): SGHVT, SQSDAQ. This sample stems from a study of T cells after yellow fever vaccination. On the study more broadly: The SMART-Seq v4 Ultra Low Input method served to prepare the low-cell-number fractions.

V and J are TRBV7-4 and TRBJ2-3; the D gene is possibly TRBD2 (5 bases). The sequence derives from a man between 18 and 29 years old who received the YFV17D yellow fever vaccine. The starting material was CD8+ T cells sorted from PBMCs, obtained 45 days after the yellow fever booster vaccination. CDR3 loop: CASTRKRETDTQYF. As DNA, the CDR3 is TGTGCCAGCACGAGAAAAAGGGAGACAGATACGCAGTATTTT.